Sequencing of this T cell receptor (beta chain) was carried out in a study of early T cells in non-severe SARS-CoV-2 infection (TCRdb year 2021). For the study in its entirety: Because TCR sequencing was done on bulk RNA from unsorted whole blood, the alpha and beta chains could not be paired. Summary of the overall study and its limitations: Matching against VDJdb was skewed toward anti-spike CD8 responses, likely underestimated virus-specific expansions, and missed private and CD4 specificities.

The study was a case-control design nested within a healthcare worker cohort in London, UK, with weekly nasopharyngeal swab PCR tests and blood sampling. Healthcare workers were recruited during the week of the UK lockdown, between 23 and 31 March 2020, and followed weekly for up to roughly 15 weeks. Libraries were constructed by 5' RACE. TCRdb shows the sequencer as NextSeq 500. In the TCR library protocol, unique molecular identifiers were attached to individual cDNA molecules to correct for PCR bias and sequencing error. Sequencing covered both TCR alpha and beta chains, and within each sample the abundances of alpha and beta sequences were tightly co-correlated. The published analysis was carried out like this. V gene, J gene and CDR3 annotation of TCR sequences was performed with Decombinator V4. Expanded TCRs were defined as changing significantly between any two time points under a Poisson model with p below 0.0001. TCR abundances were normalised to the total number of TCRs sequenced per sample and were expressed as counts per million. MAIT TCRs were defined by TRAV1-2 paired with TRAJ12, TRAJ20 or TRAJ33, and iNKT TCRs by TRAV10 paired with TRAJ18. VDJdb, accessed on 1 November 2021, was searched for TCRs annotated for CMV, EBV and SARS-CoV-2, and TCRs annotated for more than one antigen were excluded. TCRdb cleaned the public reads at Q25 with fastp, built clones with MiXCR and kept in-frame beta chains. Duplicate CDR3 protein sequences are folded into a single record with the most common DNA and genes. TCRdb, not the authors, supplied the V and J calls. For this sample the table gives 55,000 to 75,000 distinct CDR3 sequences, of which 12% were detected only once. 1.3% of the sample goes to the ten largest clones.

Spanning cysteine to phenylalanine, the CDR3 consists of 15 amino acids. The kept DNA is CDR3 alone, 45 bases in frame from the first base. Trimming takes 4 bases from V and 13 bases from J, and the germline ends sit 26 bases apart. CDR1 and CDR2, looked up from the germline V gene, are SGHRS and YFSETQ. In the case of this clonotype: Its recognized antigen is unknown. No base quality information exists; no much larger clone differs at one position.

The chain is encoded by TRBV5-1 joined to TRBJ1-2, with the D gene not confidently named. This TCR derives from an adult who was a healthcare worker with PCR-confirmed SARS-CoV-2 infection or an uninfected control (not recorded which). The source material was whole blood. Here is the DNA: TGCGCCAGCAGCCCCAATGGACTGGCTGGAGAGGAATGCACCTTC. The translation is CASSPNGLAGEECTF.